The clone carrying this TCR beta chain came up a few times. This specimen belongs to a study of patients and donors after allogeneic stem cell transplantation. V shed 1 base and J shed 6 bases, with 7 bases lying between them. The CDR3 extends over 13 amino acids. Germline V lookup: CDR1 MGHDK, CDR2 SYGVNS. TCRdb re-derived calls from the RT-PCR reads in MiXCR, one entry per CDR3 protein. The sample comprises about 410,000 distinct CDR3 sequences, around 15% of which are singletons, and around 6.8% rests with the top ten. Sequenced sample: blood, either unsorted or a sorted T cell fraction (not recorded which). The source of this sequence is a human donor who was either an allogeneic HSCT recipient or a stem cell or donor lymphocyte infusion donor (not recorded which). It is not recorded whose cells these are; they may come from a transplant donor. The rearrangement joins TRBV25-1 to TRBJ1-5; D call uncertain. CDR3 sequence reads: CASSESGIQPQHF. CDR3 nucleotides: TGTGCCAGCAGTGAATCTGGTATTCAGCCCCAGCATTTT.